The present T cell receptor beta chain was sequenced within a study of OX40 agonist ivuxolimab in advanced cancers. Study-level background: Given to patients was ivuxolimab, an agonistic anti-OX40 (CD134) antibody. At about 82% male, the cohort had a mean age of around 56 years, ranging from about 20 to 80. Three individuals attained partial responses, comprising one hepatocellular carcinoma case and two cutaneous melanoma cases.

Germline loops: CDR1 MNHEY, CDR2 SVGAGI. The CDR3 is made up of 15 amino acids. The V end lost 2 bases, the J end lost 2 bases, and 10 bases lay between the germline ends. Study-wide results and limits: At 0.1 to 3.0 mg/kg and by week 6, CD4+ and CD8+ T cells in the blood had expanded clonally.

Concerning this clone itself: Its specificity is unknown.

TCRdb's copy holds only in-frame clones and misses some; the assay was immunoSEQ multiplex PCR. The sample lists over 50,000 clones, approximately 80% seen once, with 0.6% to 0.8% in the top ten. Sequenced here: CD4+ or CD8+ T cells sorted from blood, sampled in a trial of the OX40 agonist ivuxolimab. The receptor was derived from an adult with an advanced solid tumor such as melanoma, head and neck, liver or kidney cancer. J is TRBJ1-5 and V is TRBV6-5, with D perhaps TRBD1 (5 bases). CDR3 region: CASSYTGTGNQPQHF. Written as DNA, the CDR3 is TGTGCCAGCAGTTACACTGGGACGGGCAATCAGCCCCAGCATTTT.